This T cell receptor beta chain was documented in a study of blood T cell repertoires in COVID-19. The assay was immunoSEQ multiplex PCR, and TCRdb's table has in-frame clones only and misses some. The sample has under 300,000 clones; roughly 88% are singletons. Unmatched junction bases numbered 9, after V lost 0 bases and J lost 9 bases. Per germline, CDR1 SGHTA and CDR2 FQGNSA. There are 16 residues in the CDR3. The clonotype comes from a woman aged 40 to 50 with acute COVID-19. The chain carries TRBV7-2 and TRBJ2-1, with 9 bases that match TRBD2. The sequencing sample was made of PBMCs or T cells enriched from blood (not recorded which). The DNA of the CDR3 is TGTGCCAGCAGCTTAGCGGTGCGCGGGGGGGCTTTTGAGCAGTTCTTC. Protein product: CASSLAVRGGAFEQFF. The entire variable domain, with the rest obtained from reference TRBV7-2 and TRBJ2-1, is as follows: GAGVSQSPSNKVTEKGKDVELRCDPISGHTALYWYRQSLGQGLEFLIYFQGNSAPDKSGLPSDRFSAERTGGSVSTLTIQRTQQEDSAVYLCASSLAVRGGAFEQFFGPGTRLTVL.